This T cell receptor beta chain was sequenced in a study of cytomegalovirus exposure and HLA in healthy donors (dated by TCRdb to about 2017). Concerning the study at large: An earlier analysis of approximately 600 of the donors reported about 250 Gb of sequence data and about 100 million unique TCR beta sequences from about 179 million T cells. Approximately 310 gigabases of sequencing data and around 88 million unique TCR sequences made up an early release that covered approximately 620 HLA-typed donors. The genetic ancestry cluster associated with self-reported Caucasian donors included roughly 84% of the roughly 410 genotyped donors. The study aimed to test whether cataloging public T cell receptors could reveal signatures of past pathogen exposure. The study used immunosequencing to profile the T cell repertoires of approximately 690 subjects and linked those repertoires to cytomegalovirus serostatus. In addition to the first cohort of 650 to 750 subjects, a separate validation cohort of 120 different subjects was used. High-throughput TCR immunosequencing, statistical association of individual TCRs with disease status, and machine learning were combined to predict cytomegalovirus infection status. A later analysis re-examined previously published TCR beta repertoires from about 700 donors and added high-resolution HLA genotyping to investigate patterns of TCR occurrence. The later analysis used no new phenotypic data to find candidate immune exposures, relying instead on TCR beta sequences and their occurrence across donors. An earlier analysis of 500 to 650 of the donors applied high-throughput TCR beta sequencing to assess whether each TCR beta V gene segment acted as functional or pseudogenic. Donor age, sex, ethnicity and CMV serostatus were compiled together with the repertoire data. A later genetic analysis used genome-wide SNP genotypes for about 60% of the roughly 700 donors, treating that subset as a discovery cohort. All discovery cohort repertoires had been generated on a single sequencing platform. HLA typing covered class I and class II loci at four-digit resolution. Typing coverage differed by locus: A, B, C, DRB1 and DQB1 were typed in about 629-640 donors, DQA1 in about 500, DPA1 in 600 to 610, and DPB1 in just under 480. Because of strong linkage in the cohort, roughly five DR-DQ haplotypes were treated as single units for association and clustering. Among some 410 genotyped donors of the cohort, an average of 235,054 unique TCR beta nucleotide sequences were sequenced per donor, roughly 20% of them non-productive.

For this clone: The target of this receptor is not known.

General conclusions and limits of the study: A group of highly shared sequence variants was considered likely to be a technical artifact of the sequencing pipeline. A later genetic analysis associated a missense DCLRE1C variant with V-gene and J-gene trimming of TCR beta chains, and an independent cohort replicated the association. According to the authors, the approach could potentially be generalized to other disease states and immunological phenotypes. Assigning TCR associations to individual alleles was difficult when HLA alleles, especially DR and DQ, strongly co-occurred. Because the 87-base-pair reads could not distinguish some IMGT-functional V segments, including TRBV6-2 and TRBV6-3, those segments were excluded. According to a later analysis, most CMV-associated TCR beta chains appeared to be HLA-restricted, and the HLA associations seemed to be driven largely by CMV exposure. The presence/absence analyses assumed that sequencing depth was roughly uniform across donors, and that assumption may not be true. In a later analysis, several top co-occurrence clusters were reported to appear linked to parvovirus B19, influenza, CMV and Epstein-Barr virus. Correlated functional status among segregating V segments might reflect linkage disequilibrium, but an unknown experimental factor could not be ruled out. In vitro tests confirmed that a few of the cytomegalovirus-associated TCR beta chains recognize cytomegalovirus antigens. The earlier analysis of around 600 of the donors excluded about 16 rarely observed V segments, including chromosome 9 orphons, because counts were too low. In the study, some 160 TCR beta chains were listed as associated with cytomegalovirus. Because some donors lacked HLA typing at each locus, the association tests relied only on the typed subset. The cohort was sequenced for TCR beta chains only, and without alpha or paired-chain data the features that could be detected were limited. Specific HLA alleles were associated with about 17,000 TCR beta sequences at a false discovery rate of 0.05 in a later analysis. A further reported finding was that TCR beta sequences accurately predicted the HLA-A and HLA-B alleles for most subjects in the first cohort. A later genetic analysis reported fewer N-insertions in productive TCRs among donors in an Asian-associated ancestry cluster than the approximately 670-donor mean. For the cohort, immune exposure information was limited to CMV serostatus. In both the original and validation cohorts, the classifier was reported to diagnose cytomegalovirus status with high specificity and sensitivity. In a later analysis, the rate of TCR association differed among HLA loci, with DRB1 alleles having the most associated TCRs and HLA-C alleles having the fewest. In a later analysis, HLA-associated TCR beta chains showed more clonal expansion and lower generation probabilities than non-associated chains that were equally common. In an earlier analysis of some 540 of the donors, most TCR beta V segments appeared in productive rearrangements about 87% or about 30% of the time, broadly matching IMGT annotations. Most TCR sequences were observed very rarely across donors, whereas some public TCRs were present in many individuals.

The cohort consisted of 666 healthy bone marrow donors. Cohort members were all nominally healthy when sampled, although unrecorded immune exposures were likely present. The donor tested CMV seronegative and was one of the 352 seronegative cohort members. A peripheral blood sample was provided by each donor, and peripheral blood mononuclear cells were used for TCR beta sequencing. Genomic DNA extraction from the blood cell samples was performed with the Qiagen DNeasy Blood Extraction Kit. The CDR3 runs 16 residues from the cysteine to the phenylalanine. Only CDR3 DNA remains: 48 bases, in frame from the first base. Germline trimming amounts to 0 bases on V and 4 bases on J, with 6 as the count of junction bases outside the gene matches. The germline V gene (reference sequence) sets CDR1 to PRHDT and CDR2 to FYEKMQ. Library preparation used the immunoSEQ multiplex PCR assay. For the multiplex PCR, a mixture combining 60 forward primers for TCR Vbeta segments and 13 reverse primers for TCR Jbeta segments was used. The CDR3 region of rearranged TCR beta genes was amplified from genomic DNA by a multiplex PCR assay. The amplified TCR beta libraries were sequenced on the Illumina HiSeq System as 87-base-pair reads. Processing in the source paper ran as follows. A later analysis tallied about 77 million unique TCR beta chains across the 600 to 700 repertoires, and about 12 million of those chains were shared by two or more donors. To remove PCR and sequencing errors, raw reads were error-corrected and collapsed into unique sequences using a nearest-neighbor algorithm that merged closely related sequences. To assign V, D and J gene segments, CDR3 sequences were aligned to IMGT reference sequences. For a sequence to be retained, a match of at least six nucleotides to both a V gene segment and a J gene segment was required. A rearrangement was called productive if the CDR3 had no stop codons and remained in frame with V and J, and every other rearrangement was called non-productive. CDR3 was defined by IMGT convention, running from the second conserved V-encoded cysteine to the conserved J-encoded phenylalanine. In an earlier analysis of 550 to 650 of the donors, sequences lacking an unambiguous match to a single V gene segment were excluded. An earlier analysis of a few hundred of the donors called V segments functional above 56.7% productive rearrangements and segregating when the between-donor standard deviation exceeded 5%. A statistical classification framework was built for diagnosing cytomegalovirus status from the catalog of TCR beta chain sequences. A later analysis assigned V and J genes by comparing TCR nucleotide sequences with IMGT/GENE-DB human TR gene sequences. The TCRdist pipeline was used in a later analysis to assign CDR3 sequences and most-parsimonious VDJ recombination scenarios. In a later analysis, each TCR beta chain was defined by its CDR3 amino acid sequence together with its V-gene family, and reads lacking a unique V-gene family were excluded. To address suspected cross-contamination and a sequencing artifact, a later analysis removed roughly 580 highly shared, low-generation-probability nucleotide sequences. In a later analysis, a clonal expansion index was calculated for each public chain from normalized within-repertoire ranks of inferred template counts. A later analysis computed generation probabilities with a VDJ recombination model fitted to out-of-frame rearrangements, and checked the results against IGoR. A later analysis scored TCR-TCR, TCR-HLA and TCR-CMV co-occurrence with hypergeometric tests, applying a repertoire-size bias correction to TCR pairs. A later analysis estimated false discovery rates by permuting HLA or CMV assignments 20 times. In a later analysis, co-occurring TCRs were grouped using DBSCAN, and TCRdist sequence similarity was added for clustering within HLA-allele-positive subsets. Repertoires with fewer than 30,000 or more than 120,000 public chains, plus five repertoires with anomalous nucleotide sharing, were excluded from co-occurrence clustering. TCRdb holds this immuneACCESS table with in-frame rearrangements only. Some clones are missing; in checked studies, unresolved V genes explain under half, and the rest has no known cause. Clone size and V and J calls were adopted from that table, with D and trimming inferred from the DNA. The sample has 100,000 to 150,000 clones on record. The biggest ten clones account for approximately 1% of the sample.

This receptor was obtained from a man in his late teens or twenties in good health and CMV-seronegative. Sequenced: PBMCs. The chain is encoded by TRBV13 joined to TRBJ1-1; TRBD1 aligns with 9 central bases. The sequence in DNA is TGTGCCAGCAGCTTAGGCCGTGGGACAGGGCGCACTGAAGCTTTCTTT. Protein translation: CASSLGRGTGRTEAFF.